This T cell receptor beta chain derives from a study of cytomegalovirus exposure and HLA in healthy donors. Study outcomes and limitations: Researchers catalogued around 150 TCR beta chains as cytomegalovirus-associated. Researchers reportedly found TCR beta sequences accurately predicted most subjects' HLA-A and HLA-B alleles.

The PCR made use of 60 Vbeta and 13 Jbeta primers. Only in-frame clones appear in the TCRdb table, and some are missing; sequencing was by immunoSEQ multiplex PCR. The table includes roughly 180,000 clones, 8.5% to 10% detected once. Germline assignment: CDR1 SGHTS and CDR2 YDEGEE. V lost 4 bases and J 4 bases, leaving 17 bases between the germline ends. The CDR3 has 15 residues. This clone has a handful of counts. Antigen unknown. The chain uses TRBV5-8 and TRBJ1-2; TRBD1 is a possible D gene (5 bases). Sequenced material: PBMCs. The source of this sequence is a woman in her 30s in good health and CMV-seropositive. The CDR3 here is CASSPPQGLGYGYTF. CDR3 nucleotides: TGTGCCAGCAGCCCGCCTCAGGGTCTCGGCTATGGCTACACCTTC.